This T cell receptor beta chain was captured in a study of blood T cell repertoires in COVID-19 (TCRdb year 2020). A note on the overall study: Samples covering the acute and convalescent phases of COVID-19 were provided by collaborators in the United States, Italy and Spain. The material from the prospective study consisted of cDNA or gDNA derived from T cells, B-cell-depleted T cells, or PBMCs. Subjects who had been exposed to COVID-19, were actively infected with it, or had recovered from it provided the deeply sampled blood TCRbeta repertoires that made up the dataset. The repertoires were made available in a free public database intended to serve as a resource for research on the immune response to SARS-CoV-2. Samples came from the ongoing ImmuneRACE study (first 160 participants) plus 1,254 subjects from 6 global collaborators. Sample metadata almost always included a de-identified subject ID, COVID-19 status, age in years and sex. Where HLA class I and class II types were available, the types were taken from metadata supplied by the sample provider, not from assay-based typing.

Each collaborating institution followed its own protocols to collect whole blood in K2EDTA tubes. For TCRbeta analysis, collaborator samples were shipped as frozen whole blood, as isolated PBMCs, or as DNA extracted from either sample type. Here is what the overall study found, with its caveats: The amount of clinical and demographic metadata varied by source and participant and was provided uncurated.

V is pared back by 0 bases and J by 4 bases, with 10 bases lying between the germline termini. Reading from cysteine to phenylalanine, the CDR3 counts 14 amino acids. The CDR3 DNA has 42 bases and is translated from base 1. Based on the germline V gene, the CDR1 and CDR2 sequences are SGDLS and YYNGEE. Comment on this clone: The specificity of this receptor is unknown. No base-level quality is on record; no much larger clone is a single base apart.

TCRbeta CDR3 regions were amplified from genomic DNA by means of the immunoSEQ Assay, a bias-controlled multiplex PCR. The original pipeline was this. The number of nucleated cells in each sample was estimated from the amplification of reference gene primers within the assay. To quantify the absolute abundance of each unique TCRbeta CDR3 rearrangement, sequence reads were collapsed and filtered. For each sample, productive Simpson clonality was calculated as the square root of Simpson's diversity index over productive rearrangements. TCRdb mirrors the immuneACCESS table, restricted to in-frame sequences. Some clones are absent from its copies; in checked studies, under half trace to an unresolved V gene, and the reason for the others is unknown. V, J and clone size reflect that table, while D and trimming were determined from the DNA. This sample has about 84,000 clones in its table, and about 95% of those were observed once. Of the sample, approximately 4.3% falls within the top ten clones.

The sequencing sample was made of peripheral blood. The receptor's source is a human donor with active COVID-19. The donor label of this sample is uncertain. The chain employs TRBV9 and TRBJ1-2, with the D gene uncertain. The CDR3 region reads CASSVALSSYGYTF. The sequence in DNA is TGTGCCAGCAGCGTAGCTCTTTCTTCCTATGGCTACACCTTC.